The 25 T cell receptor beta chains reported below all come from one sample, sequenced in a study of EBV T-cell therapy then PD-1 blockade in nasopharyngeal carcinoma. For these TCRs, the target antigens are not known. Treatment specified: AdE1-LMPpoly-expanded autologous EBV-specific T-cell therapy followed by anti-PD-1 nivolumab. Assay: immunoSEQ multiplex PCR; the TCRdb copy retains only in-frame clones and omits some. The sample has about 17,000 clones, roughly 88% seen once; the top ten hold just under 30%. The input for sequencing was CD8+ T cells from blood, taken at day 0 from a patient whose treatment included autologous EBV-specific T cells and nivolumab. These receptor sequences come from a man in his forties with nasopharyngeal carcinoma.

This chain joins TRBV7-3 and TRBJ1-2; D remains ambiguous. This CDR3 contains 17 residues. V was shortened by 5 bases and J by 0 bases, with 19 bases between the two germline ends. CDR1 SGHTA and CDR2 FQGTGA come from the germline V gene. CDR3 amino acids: CASSPPSLVIANYGYTF. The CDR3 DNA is TGTGCCAGCAGCCCCCCCAGCCTCGTAATCGCTAACTATGGCTACACCTTC.

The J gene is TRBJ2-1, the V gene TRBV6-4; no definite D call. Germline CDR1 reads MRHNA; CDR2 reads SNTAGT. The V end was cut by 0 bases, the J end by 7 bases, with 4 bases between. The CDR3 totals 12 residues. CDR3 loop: CASSDSQNEQFF. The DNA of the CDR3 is TGTGCCAGCAGTGACTCCCAAAATGAGCAGTTCTTC.

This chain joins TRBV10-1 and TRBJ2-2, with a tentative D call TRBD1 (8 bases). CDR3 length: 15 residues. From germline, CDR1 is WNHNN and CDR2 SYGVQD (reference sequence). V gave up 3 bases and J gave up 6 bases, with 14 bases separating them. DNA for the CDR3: TGCGCCAGCAGTGACGGACAGGGAGGGCCCGGGGAGCTGTTTTTT. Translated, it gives CASSDGQGGPGELFF.

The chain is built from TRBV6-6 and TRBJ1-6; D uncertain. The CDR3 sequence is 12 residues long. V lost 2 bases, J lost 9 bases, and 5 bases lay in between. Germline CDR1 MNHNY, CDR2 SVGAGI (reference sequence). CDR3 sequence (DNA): TGTGCCAGCAGTTACGGAGTTTCACCCCTCCACTTT. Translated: CASSYGVSPLHF.

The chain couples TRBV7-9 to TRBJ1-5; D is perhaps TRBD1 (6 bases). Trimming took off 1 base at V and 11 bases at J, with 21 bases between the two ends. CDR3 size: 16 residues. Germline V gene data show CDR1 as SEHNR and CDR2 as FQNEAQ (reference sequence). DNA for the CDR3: TGTGCCAGCAGCTTAGAAGTGGGGGGCCGGCGGTTGTCCCAGCATTTT. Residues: CASSLEVGGRRLSQHF.

CDR3 in amino acids: CASSQDVGSGEKLFF. Written as DNA, the CDR3 is TGCGCCAGCAGCCAAGATGTGGGGTCTGGCGAAAAACTGTTTTTT. This sequence joins TRBV4-3 and TRBJ1-4; no clear D. V dropped 0 bases and J dropped 8 bases, with 13 bases sitting between them. The length of the CDR3 is 15 residues. CDR1 is LGHNA, CDR2 YSLEER, per germline.

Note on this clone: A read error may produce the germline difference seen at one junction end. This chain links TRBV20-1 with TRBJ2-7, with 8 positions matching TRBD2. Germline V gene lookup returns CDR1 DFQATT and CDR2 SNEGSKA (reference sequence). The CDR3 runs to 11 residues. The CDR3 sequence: CSARETSGLHF. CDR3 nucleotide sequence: TGCAGTGCTAGAGAAACTAGCGGCCTACACTTC.

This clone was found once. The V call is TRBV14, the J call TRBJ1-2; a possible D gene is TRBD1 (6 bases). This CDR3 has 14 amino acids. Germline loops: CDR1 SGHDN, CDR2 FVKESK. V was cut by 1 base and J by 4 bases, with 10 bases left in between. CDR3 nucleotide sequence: TGTGCCAGCAGCCAAGTCGGGGGCCCCTATGGCTACACCTTC. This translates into CASSQVGGPYGYTF. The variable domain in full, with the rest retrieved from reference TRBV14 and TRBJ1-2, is EAGVTQFPSHSVIEKGQTVTLRCDPISGHDNLYWYRRVMGKEIKFLLHFVKESKQDESGMPNNRFLAERTGGTYSTLKVQPAELEDSGVYFCASSQVGGPYGYTFGSGTRLTVV.

The CDR3 DNA is TGTGCCAGCAGTTACACGGGAATGACTGATACGCAGTATTTT. Residues: CASSYTGMTDTQYF. The chain employs TRBV6-2 or TRBV6-3 and TRBJ2-3; a possible D gene is TRBD2 (5 bases). CDR1 and CDR2 (germline): MNHEY, SVGEGT. This CDR3 contains 14 residues. V dropped 2 bases and J dropped 6 bases, with 12 bases sitting between them.

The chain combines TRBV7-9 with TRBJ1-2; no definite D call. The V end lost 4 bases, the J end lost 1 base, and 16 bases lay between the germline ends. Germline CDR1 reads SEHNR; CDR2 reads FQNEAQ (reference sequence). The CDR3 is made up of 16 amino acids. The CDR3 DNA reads TGTGCCAGCAGCTCCAGTCGGACGGAGCTTAACTATGGCTACACCTTC. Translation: CASSSSRTELNYGYTF.

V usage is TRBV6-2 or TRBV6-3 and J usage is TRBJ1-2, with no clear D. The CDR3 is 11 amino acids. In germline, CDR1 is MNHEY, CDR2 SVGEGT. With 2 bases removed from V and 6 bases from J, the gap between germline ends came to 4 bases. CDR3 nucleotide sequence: TGTGCCAGCAGTTACGGAAATGGCTACACCTTC. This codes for CASSYGNGYTF.

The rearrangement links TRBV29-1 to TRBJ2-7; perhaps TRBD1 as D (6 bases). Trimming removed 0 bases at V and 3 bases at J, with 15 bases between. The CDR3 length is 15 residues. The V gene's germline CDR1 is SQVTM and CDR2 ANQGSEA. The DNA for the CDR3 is TGCAGCGTTGAAGAGAGGACAGCGAACTACTACGAGCAGTACTTC. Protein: CSVEERTANYYEQYF.

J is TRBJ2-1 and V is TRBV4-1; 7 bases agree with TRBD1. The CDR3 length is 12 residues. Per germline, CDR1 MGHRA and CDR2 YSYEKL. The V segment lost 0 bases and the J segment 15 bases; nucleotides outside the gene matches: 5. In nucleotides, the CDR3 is TGCGCCAGCAGCCAAGATGGGACAGTGAGGTTCTTC. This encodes CASSQDGTVRFF.

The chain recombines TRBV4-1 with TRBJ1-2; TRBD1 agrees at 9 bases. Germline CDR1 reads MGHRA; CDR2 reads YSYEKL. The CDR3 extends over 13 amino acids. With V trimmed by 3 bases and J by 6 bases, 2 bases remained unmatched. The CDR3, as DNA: TGCGCCAGCAGCCACCGACAGGGGGATGGCTACACCTTC. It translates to CASSHRQGDGYTF.

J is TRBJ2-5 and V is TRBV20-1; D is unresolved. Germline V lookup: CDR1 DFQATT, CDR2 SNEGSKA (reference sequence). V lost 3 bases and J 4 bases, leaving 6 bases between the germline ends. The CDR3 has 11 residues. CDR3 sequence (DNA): TGCAGTGCTAGGACGAGAGAGACCCAGTACTTC. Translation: CSARTRETQYF.

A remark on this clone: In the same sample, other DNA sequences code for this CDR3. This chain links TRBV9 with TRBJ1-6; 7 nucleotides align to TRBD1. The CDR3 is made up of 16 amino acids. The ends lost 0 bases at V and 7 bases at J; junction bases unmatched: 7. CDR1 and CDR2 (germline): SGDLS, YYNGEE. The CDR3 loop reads CASSVGVGTENSPLHF. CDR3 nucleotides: TGTGCCAGCAGCGTAGGTGTGGGGACAGAGAATTCACCCCTCCACTTT.

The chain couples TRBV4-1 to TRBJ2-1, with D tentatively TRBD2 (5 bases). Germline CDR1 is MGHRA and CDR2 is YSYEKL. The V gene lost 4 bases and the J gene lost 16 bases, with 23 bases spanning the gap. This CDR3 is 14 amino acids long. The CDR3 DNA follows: TGCGCCAGCAGCCTCCGGCCACAAGTTCGGGAAATCTTCTTC. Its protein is CASSLRPQVREIFF.

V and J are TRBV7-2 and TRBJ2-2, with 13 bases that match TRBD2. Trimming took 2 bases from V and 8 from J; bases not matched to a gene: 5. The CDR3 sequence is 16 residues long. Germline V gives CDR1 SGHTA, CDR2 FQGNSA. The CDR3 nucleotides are TGTGCCAGCAGCTTAAGGGGACTAGCGGGGAAAGGGGAGCTGTTTTTT. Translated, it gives CASSLRGLAGKGELFF.

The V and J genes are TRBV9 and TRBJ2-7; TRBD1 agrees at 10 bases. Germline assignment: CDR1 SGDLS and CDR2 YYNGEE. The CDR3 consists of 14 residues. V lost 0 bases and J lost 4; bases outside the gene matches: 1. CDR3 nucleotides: TGTGCCAGCAGCGTAGGACAGGGGGCGTACGAGCAGTACTTC. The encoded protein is CASSVGQGAYEQYF.

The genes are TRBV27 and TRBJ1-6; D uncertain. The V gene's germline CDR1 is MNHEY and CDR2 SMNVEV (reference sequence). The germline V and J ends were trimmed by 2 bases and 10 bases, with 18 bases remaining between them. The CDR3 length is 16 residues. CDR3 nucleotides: TGTGCCAGCAGTTTAGGCGTTAGGCCCTCCCGATCACCCCTCCACTTT. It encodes CASSLGVRPSRSPLHF.

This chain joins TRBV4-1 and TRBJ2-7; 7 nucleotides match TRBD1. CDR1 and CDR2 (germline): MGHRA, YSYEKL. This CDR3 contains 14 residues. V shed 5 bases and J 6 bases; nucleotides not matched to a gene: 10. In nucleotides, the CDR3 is TGCGCCAGCAGCTTCCAGACAGGGTTCGGCGAGCAGTACTTC. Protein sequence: CASSFQTGFGEQYF.

The CDR3 region is CASSLSSPPPYEQYF. In nucleotides, the CDR3 is TGCGCCAGCAGCTTGTCCTCCCCGCCCCCCTACGAGCAGTACTTC. This rearrangement joins TRBV5-1 to TRBJ2-7; D uncertain. The CDR3 runs 15 residues. V lost 1 base and J 2 bases, leaving 13 bases between the germline ends. Germline V lookup: CDR1 SGHRS, CDR2 YFSETQ.

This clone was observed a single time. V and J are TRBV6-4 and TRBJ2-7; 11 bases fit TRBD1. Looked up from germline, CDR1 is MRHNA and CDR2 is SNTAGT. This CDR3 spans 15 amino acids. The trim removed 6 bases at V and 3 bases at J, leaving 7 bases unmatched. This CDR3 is CASRPPGTGGYEQYF. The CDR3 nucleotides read TGTGCCAGCAGACCCCCCGGGACAGGGGGCTACGAGCAGTACTTC.

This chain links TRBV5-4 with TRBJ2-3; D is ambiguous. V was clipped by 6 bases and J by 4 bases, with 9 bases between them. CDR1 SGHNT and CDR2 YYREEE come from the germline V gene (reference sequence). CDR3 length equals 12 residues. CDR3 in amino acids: CASIDRADTQYF. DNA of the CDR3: TGTGCCAGCATTGATCGCGCAGATACGCAGTATTTT. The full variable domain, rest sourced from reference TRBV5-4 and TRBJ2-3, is ETGVTQSPTHLIKTRGQQVTLRCSSQSGHNTVSWYQQALGQGPQFIFQYYREEENGRGNFPPRFSGLQFPNYSSELNVNALELDDSALYLCASIDRADTQYFGPGTRLTVL.

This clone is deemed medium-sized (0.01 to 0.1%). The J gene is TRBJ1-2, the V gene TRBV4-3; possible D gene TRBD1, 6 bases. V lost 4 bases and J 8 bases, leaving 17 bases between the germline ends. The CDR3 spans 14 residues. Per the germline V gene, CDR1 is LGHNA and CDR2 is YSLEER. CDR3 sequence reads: CASSLVQGSSGYTF. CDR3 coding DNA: TGCGCCAGCAGCCTCGTACAGGGCTCGAGCGGCTACACCTTC.